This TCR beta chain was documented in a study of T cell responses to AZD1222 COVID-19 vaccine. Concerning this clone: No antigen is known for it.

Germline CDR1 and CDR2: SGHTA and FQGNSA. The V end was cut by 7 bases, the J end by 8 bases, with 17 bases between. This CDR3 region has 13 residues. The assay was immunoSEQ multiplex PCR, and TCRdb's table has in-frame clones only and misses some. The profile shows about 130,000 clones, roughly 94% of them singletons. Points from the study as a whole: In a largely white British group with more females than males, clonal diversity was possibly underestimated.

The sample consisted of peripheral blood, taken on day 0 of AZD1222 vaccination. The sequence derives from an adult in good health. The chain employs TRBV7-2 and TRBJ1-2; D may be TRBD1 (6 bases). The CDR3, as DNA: TGTGCCAGCATCTTGCGGGGGGGCAACGGCTACACCTTC. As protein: CASILRGGNGYTF.